The clone carrying this TCR beta chain was observed many times. Every TCR cDNA molecule bore a unique molecular identifier. TCRdb fed the 5' RACE reads into MiXCR, producing one record per CDR3 protein. Altogether more than 65,000 distinct CDR3 sequences are present, roughly 12% being singletons, with the ten largest covering approximately 4.2%. Time point described: sample taken at primary tumor resection. In each case, whole RNA from tumor, nontumor lung or frozen PBMC was sequenced unsorted. The 60 to 80 donors had untreated early-stage non-small cell lung cancer. This sample stems from a study of spatial heterogeneity in lung cancer. V was shortened by 5 bases and J by 1 base, with 12 bases between the two germline ends. Germline V gene lookup returns CDR1 SGHTA and CDR2 FQGNSA. This CDR3 contains 15 residues.

The starting material was PBMCs, obtained at surgery. This receptor was obtained from a male donor with early-stage non-small cell lung cancer. The rearrangement joins TRBV7-2 to TRBJ1-5; D is uncertain. The CDR3 DNA sequence: TGTGCCAGCAGCGCGGGATCGGGGAGCAATCAGCCCCAGCATTTT. Protein: CASSAGSGSNQPQHF. Combining the CDR3 with reference TRBV7-2 and TRBJ1-5 gives the whole variable domain GAGVSQSPSNKVTEKGKDVELRCDPISGHTALYWYRQSLGQGLEFLIYFQGNSAPDKSGLPSDRFSAERTGGSVSTLTIQRTQQEDSAVYLCASSAGSGSNQPQHFGDGTRLSIL.